The rows below give T cell receptor beta chains drawn from one sample of a study of control samples from healthy donors and cancer patients. TCRdb's table, derived via immunoSEQ multiplex PCR, lists solely in-frame clones and lacks some. In the table there are 80,000 or so clones, approximately 92% of which are singletons. Sequencing was done on a sample of blood. The receptors stem from a woman aged 55-69 years in good health. Both conserved end residues are trimmed from each CDR3.

j_call v_call cdr3_aa
TRBJ2-1 TRBV28 ASSLGGPNEQF
TRBJ1-2 TRBV24-1 ATSDYGQTGEYGYT
TRBJ2-1 TRBV27 ASSLSWGLAGTNEQF
TRBJ2-7 TRBV7-9 ASSIRDRANEQY
TRBJ1-5 TRBV5-1 ASSRRGGNQPQH
TRBJ1-5 TRBV24-1 ATSDSQGSWSNQPQH
TRBJ2-2 TRBV30 AWSDSGRNTGELF
TRBJ1-1 TRBV27 ASSLRSEGSTEAF
TRBJ2-7 TRBV4-2 ASSGPAGNEQY
TRBJ2-1 TRBV19 ASSRGVSGRDEQF
TRBJ1-3 TRBV27 ASSLSGQGARIY
TRBJ1-2 TRBV6-5 ASSPPGGGYGYT
TRBJ1-2 TRBV5-1 ASSLGGGANYGYT